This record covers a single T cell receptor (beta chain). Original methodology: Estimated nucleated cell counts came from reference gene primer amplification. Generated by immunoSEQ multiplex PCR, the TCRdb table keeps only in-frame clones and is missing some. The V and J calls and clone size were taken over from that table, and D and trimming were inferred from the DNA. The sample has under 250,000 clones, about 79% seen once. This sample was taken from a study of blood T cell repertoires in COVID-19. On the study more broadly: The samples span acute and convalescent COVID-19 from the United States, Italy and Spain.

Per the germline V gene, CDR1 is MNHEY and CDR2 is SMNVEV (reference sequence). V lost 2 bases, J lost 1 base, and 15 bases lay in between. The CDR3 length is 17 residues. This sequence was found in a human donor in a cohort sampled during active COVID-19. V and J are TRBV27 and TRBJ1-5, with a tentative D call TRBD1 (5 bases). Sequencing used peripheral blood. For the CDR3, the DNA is TGTGCCAGCAGTTTAAGGGGCGGGGGAGCGAGCAATCAGCCCCAGCATTTT. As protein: CASSLRGGGASNQPQHF.